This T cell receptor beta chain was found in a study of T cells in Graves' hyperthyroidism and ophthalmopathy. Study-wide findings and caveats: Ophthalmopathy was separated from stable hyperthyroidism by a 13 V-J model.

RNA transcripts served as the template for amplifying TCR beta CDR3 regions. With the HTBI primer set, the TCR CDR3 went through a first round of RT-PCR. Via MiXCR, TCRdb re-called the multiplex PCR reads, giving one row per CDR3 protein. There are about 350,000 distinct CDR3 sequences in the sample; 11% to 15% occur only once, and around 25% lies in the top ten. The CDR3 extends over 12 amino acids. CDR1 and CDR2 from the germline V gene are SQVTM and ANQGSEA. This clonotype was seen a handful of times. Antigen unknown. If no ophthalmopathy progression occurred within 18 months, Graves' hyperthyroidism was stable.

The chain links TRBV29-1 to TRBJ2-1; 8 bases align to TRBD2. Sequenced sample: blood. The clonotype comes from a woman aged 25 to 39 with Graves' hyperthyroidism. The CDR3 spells CVTGGGRYEQFF. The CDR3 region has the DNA TGCGTCACCGGGGGGGGGAGATATGAGCAGTTCTTC.